This note documents a single TCR beta chain sequence. The antigen is undetermined. TCRdb itself ran the 5' RACE reads through MiXCR, one entry per CDR3 protein. The sample yields hundreds of thousands of distinct CDR3 sequences, about 19% seen once. The data derive from a study of CD8 T cells in ankylosing spondylitis. Study-level results: The authors reported significant enrichment of disease-linked clones in matched ankylosing spondylitis synovial fluid. CD8+ cells made up the disease-linked clones, which were relatively rare in peripheral blood. For ankylosing spondylitis blood, a TCR beta motif of about eight highly homologous variants appeared characteristic.

The CDR3 contains 14 residues. CDR1 and CDR2 from the germline V gene are SGHRS and YFSETQ. Trimming took 0 bases from V and 5 from J, leaving 11 bases between them. This TCR was sampled from a male donor with ankylosing spondylitis or in good health (not recorded which). Sequencing input: blood, either unsorted or a sorted T cell fraction (not recorded which). The V and J genes are TRBV5-1 and TRBJ1-1; D gene ambiguous. The CDR3 is CASSLGSIGTEAFF. The CDR3 nucleotides are TGCGCCAGCAGCTTGGGCTCAATCGGGACTGAAGCTTTCTTT.